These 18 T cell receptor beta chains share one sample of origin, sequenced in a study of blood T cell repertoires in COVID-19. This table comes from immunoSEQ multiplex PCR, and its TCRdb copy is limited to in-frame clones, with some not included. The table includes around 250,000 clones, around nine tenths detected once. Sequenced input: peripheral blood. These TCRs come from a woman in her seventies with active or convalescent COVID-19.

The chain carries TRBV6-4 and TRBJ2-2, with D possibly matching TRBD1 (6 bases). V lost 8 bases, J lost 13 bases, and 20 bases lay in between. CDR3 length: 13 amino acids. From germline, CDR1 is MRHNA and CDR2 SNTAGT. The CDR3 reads CASRADSLGGLFF. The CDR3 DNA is TGTGCCAGCCGAGCGGACAGCTTGGGTGGGCTGTTTTTT.

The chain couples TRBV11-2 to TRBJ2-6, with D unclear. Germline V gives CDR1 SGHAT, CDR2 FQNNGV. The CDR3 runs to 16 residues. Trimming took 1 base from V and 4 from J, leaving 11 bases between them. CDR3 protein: CASSLVPGLGANVLTF. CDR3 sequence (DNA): TGTGCCAGCAGCTTAGTTCCGGGTTTAGGGGCCAACGTCCTGACTTTC. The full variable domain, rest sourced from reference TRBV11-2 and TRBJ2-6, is EAGVAQSPRYKIIEKRQSVAFWCNPISGHATLYWYQQILGQGPKLLIQFQNNGVVDDSQLPKDRFSAERLKGVDSTLKIQPAKLEDSAVYLCASSLVPGLGANVLTFGAGSRLTVL.

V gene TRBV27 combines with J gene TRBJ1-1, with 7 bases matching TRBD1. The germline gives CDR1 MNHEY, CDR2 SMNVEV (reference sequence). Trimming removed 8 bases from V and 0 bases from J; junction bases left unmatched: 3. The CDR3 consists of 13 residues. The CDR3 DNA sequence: TGTGCCAGCTCGACAGGGTTGAACACTGAAGCTTTCTTT. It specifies CASSTGLNTEAFF.

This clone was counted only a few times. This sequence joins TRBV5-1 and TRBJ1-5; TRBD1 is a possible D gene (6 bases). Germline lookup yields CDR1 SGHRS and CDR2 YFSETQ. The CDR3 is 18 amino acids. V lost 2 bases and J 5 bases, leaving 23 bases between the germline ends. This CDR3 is CASSLRPGTSVRYQPQHF. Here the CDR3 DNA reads TGCGCCAGCAGCTTACGTCCCGGGACATCGGTTCGGTATCAGCCCCAGCATTTT.

The CDR3 protein is CASGLAGPNSPLHF. The CDR3 DNA follows: TGTGCTAGTGGTTTGGCAGGGCCTAATTCACCCCTCCACTTT. The V call is TRBV12-5, the J call TRBJ1-6; tentative D call: TRBD1 (5 bases). This CDR3 region has 14 residues. Germline CDR1 reads LGHNT; CDR2 reads FRNRAP. V lost 1 base, J lost 6 bases, and 7 bases lay in between.

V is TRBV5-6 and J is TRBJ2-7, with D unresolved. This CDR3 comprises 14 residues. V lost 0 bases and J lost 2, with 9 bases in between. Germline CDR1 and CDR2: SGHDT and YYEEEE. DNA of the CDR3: TGTGCCAGCAGCTTGGCCAGGTACCCCTACGAGCAGTACTTC. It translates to CASSLARYPYEQYF.

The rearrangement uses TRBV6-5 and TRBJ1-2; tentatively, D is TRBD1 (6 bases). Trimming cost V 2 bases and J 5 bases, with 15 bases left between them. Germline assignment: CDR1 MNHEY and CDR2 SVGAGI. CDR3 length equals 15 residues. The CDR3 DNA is TGTGCCAGCAGTTACCGAACCCAGGGGTGGTATGGCTACACCTTC. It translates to CASSYRTQGWYGYTF.

CDR3 loop: CSAQTQGWGFF. The CDR3 DNA sequence: TGCAGTGCTCAGACCCAGGGGTGGGGTTTCTTT. The V gene is TRBV20-1, the J gene TRBJ1-1; perhaps TRBD1 as D (6 bases). Germline CDR1 and CDR2: DFQATT and SNEGSKA (reference sequence). Deletions cut 5 bases from V and 13 bases from J, with 17 bases between. The CDR3 loop spans 11 amino acids.

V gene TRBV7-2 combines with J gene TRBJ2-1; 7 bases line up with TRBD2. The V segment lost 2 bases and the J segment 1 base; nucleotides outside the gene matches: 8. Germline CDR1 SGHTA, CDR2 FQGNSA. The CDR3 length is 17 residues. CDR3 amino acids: CASSLRVAGGSYNEQFF. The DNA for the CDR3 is TGTGCCAGCAGCTTAAGGGTAGCGGGCGGATCCTACAATGAGCAGTTCTTC.

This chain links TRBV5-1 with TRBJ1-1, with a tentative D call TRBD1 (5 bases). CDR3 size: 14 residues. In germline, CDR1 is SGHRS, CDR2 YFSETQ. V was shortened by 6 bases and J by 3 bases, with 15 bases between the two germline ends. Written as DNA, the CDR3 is TGCGCCAGCAAGAAGGCAGGGCTGGACACTGAAGCTTTCTTT. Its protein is CASKKAGLDTEAFF.

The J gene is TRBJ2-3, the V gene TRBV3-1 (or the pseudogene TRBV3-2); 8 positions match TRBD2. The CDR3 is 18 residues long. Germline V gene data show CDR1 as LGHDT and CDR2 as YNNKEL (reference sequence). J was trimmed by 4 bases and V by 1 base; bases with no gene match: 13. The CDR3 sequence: CASSQGARGGVLPDTQYF. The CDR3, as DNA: TGTGCCAGCAGCCAAGGGGCACGGGGGGGTGTCCTCCCAGATACGCAGTATTTT.

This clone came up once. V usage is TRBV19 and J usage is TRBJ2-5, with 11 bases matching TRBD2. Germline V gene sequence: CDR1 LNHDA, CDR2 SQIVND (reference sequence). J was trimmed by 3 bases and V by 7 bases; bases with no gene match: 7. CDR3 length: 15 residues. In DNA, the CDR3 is TGTGCCAGTACGGCTAGCGGGGGGTGGGAAGAGACCCAGTACTTC. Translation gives CASTASGGWEETQYF.

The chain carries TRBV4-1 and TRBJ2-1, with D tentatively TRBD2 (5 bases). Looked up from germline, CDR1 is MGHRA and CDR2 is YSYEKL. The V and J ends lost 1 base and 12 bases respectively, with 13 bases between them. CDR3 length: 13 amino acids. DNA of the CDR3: TGCGCCAGCAGCCAAGGAACTCCTCGGGGGCAGTTCTTC. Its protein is CASSQGTPRGQFF.

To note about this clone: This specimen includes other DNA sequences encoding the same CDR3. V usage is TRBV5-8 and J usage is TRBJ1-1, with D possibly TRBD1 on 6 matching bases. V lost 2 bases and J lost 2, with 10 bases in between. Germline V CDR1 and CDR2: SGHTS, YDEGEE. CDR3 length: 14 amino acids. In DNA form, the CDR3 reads TGTGCCAGCAGCTTAAGGGGGGGAAACACTGAAGCTTTCTTT. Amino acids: CASSLRGGNTEAFF.

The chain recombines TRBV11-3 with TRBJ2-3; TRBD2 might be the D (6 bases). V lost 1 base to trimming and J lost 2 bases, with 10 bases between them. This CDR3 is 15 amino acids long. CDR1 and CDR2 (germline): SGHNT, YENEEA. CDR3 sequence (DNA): TGTGCCAGCAGCTTAGGGGGGGAGATCACAGATACGCAGTATTTT. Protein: CASSLGGEITDTQYF.

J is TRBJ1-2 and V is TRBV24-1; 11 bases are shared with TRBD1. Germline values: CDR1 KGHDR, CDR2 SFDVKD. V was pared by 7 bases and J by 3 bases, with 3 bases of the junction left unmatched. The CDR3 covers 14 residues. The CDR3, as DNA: TGTGCCACCAGATCGGGACAGGGGGACTATGGCTACACCTTC. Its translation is CATRSGQGDYGYTF.

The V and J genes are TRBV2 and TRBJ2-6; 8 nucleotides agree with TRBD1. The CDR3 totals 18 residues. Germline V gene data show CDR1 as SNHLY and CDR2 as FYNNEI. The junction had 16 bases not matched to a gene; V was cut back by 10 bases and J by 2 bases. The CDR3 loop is CATLLQGVFLTGANVLTF. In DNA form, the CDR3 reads TGTGCCACTCTCTTACAGGGGGTGTTTTTAACTGGGGCCAACGTCCTGACTTTC.

CDR3 bases: TGTGCCAGTACCCTCCGGGACAGGGGTAACACTGAAGCTTTCTTT. It translates to CASTLRDRGNTEAFF. The chain joins TRBV19 to TRBJ1-1; 10 bases align to TRBD1. This CDR3 is built from 15 residues. Germline V CDR1 and CDR2: LNHDA, SQIVND (reference sequence). The trim removed 7 bases at V and 2 bases at J, leaving 7 bases unmatched.